This T cell receptor (beta chain) is from a study of blood T cell repertoires in COVID-19. For the study at large: The samples span acute and convalescent COVID-19 from the United States, Italy and Spain. PBMCs, B-cell-depleted T cells, or T cells were the source of the cDNA or gDNA that made up the material.

Profiling relied on immunoSEQ multiplex PCR, and the TCRdb table lists in-frame clones only, not all of them. The sample lists roughly 59,000 clones; about four fifths were seen once. Looked up from germline, CDR1 is ENHRY and CDR2 is SYGVKD. Trimming shortened V by 6 bases and J by 5 bases, and 20 bases separated the two germline ends. The CDR3 totals 16 residues. The V and J genes are TRBV10-3 and TRBJ1-5; possibly TRBD1 for D (5 bases). The sequence came from a woman in her forties or fifties with active or convalescent COVID-19. Specimen: peripheral blood. This chain's CDR3 is CAISPGEVLMDQPQHF. The CDR3 DNA reads as TGTGCCATCAGCCCGGGGGAGGTCCTCATGGATCAGCCCCAGCATTTT.